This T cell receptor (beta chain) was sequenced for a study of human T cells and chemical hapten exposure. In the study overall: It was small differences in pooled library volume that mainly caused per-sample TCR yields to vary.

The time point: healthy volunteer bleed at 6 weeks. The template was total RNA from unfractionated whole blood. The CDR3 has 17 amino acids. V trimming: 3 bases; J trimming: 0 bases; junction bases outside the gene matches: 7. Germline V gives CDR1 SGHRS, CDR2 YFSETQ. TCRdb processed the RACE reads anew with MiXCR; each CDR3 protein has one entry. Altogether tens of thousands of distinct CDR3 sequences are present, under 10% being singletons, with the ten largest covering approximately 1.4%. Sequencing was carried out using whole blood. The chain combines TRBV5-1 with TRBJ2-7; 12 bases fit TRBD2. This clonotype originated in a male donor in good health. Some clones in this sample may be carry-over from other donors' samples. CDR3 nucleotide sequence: TGCGCCAGCAGCTCGTTGACTAGCGGGAGTCTCTCCTACGAGCAGTACTTC. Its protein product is CASSSLTSGSLSYEQYF.